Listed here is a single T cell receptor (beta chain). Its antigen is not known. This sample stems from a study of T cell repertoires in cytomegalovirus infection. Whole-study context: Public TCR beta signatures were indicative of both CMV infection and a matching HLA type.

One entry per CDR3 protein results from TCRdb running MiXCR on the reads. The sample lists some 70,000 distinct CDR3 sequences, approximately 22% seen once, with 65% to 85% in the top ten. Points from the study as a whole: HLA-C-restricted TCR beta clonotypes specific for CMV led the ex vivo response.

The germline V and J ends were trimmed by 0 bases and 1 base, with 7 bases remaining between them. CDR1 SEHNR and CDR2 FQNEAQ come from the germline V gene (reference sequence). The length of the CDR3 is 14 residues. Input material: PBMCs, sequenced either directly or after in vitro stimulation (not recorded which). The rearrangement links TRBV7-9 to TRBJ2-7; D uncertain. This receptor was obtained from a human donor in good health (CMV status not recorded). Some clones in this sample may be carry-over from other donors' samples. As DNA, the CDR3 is TGTGCCAGCAGCTTAGCGTCACAGTCCTACGAGCAGTACTTC. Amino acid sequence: CASSLASQSYEQYF.